The 14 T cell receptor beta chains reported below all come from one sample, sequenced in a study of blood T cell repertoires in COVID-19 (dated by TCRdb to 2020 to 2022). Libraries were prepared through the immunoSEQ multiplex PCR assay. This immuneACCESS table, as held by TCRdb, lists in-frame sequences with V and J called but not all clones. Of the missing ones, under half trace to an unresolved V gene in checked studies; the others have no known cause. The sample table shows around 250,000 clones, and 70% to 90% are seen once. The ten top clones hold 4% to 6% of the sample. The sample taken for sequencing was peripheral blood. These receptors all come from a man aged 45-60 years with active or convalescent COVID-19.

The J gene is TRBJ2-3, the V gene TRBV5-6; maybe TRBD2 (6 bases). This CDR3 contains 16 residues. The germline CDR1 and CDR2 sequences are SGHDT and YYEEEE. Trimming shortened V by 4 bases and J by 0 bases, and 15 bases separated the two germline ends. The CDR3 region is CASSASRRASTDTQYF. CDR3 sequence (DNA): TGTGCCAGCAGCGCTAGCAGGAGGGCGAGCACAGATACGCAGTATTTT. The full variable domain, completed using reference TRBV5-6 and TRBJ2-3, is DAGVTQSPTHLIKTRGQQVTLRCSPKSGHDTVSWYQQALGQGPQFIFQYYEEEERQRGNFPDRFSGHQFPNYSSELNVNALLLGDSALYLCASSASRRASTDTQYFGPGTRLTVL.

CDR3 in amino acids: CASSIPGGAGTDTQYF. CDR3 bases: TGTGCCAGTAGCATCCCTGGGGGGGCGGGCACAGATACGCAGTATTTT. The chain links TRBV19 to TRBJ2-3; D perhaps matches TRBD2 (7 bases). Germline V CDR1 and CDR2: LNHDA, SQIVND (reference sequence). V lost 6 bases, J lost 1 base, and 17 bases lay in between. This CDR3 spans 16 amino acids.

The rearrangement links TRBV2 to TRBJ2-5; tentatively, D is TRBD1 (6 bases). CDR1 and CDR2 (germline): SNHLY, FYNNEI. Trimming stripped 4 bases from V and 1 base from J, with 10 bases between. The CDR3 covers 14 residues. The CDR3 nucleotides are TGTGCCAGCAGTGGGGGGCGGGCCCAAGAGACCCAGTACTTC. It codes for CASSGGRAQETQYF. The full variable domain, in which reference TRBV2 and TRBJ2-5 provide the parts outside the CDR3, is EPEVTQTPSHQVTQMGQEVILRCVPISNHLYFYWYRQILGQKVEFLVSFYNNEISEKSEIFDDQFSVERPDGSNFTLKIRSTKLEDSAMYFCASSGGRAQETQYFGPGTRLLVL.

The rearrangement joins TRBV7-2 to TRBJ1-5; tentatively, D is TRBD1 (5 bases). V was cut by 5 bases and J by 2 bases, with 16 bases left in between. CDR1 and CDR2 (germline): SGHTA, FQGNSA. The CDR3 is 16 residues long. The CDR3 is CASSGGLFPGNQPQHF. Written as DNA, the CDR3 is TGTGCCAGCAGCGGGGGACTTTTTCCCGGCAATCAGCCCCAGCATTTT.

The chain combines TRBV2 with TRBJ1-4; TRBD1 agrees at 11 bases. Germline lookup yields CDR1 SNHLY and CDR2 FYNNEI. The CDR3 is made up of 14 amino acids. The ends lost 4 bases at V and 6 bases at J; junction bases unmatched: 1. The CDR3 DNA reads as TGTGCCAGCAGTGGGGACAGGGGGGATGAAAAACTGTTTTTT. It encodes CASSGDRGDEKLFF.

The CDR3 protein is CASEVRRNEQFF. The CDR3 nucleotides are TGTGCCAGCGAGGTCCGTAGGAATGAGCAGTTCTTC. The chain combines TRBV6-5 with TRBJ2-1; D is unresolved. This CDR3 contains 12 residues. Germline V gene sequence: CDR1 MNHEY, CDR2 SVGAGI. V shed 8 bases and J shed 7 bases, with 12 bases lying between them.

CDR3 sequence reads: CASSSPGSGRANVLTF. The CDR3 DNA is TGTGCCAGCAGTTCCCCCGGGTCAGGGAGGGCCAACGTCCTGACTTTC. The rearrangement joins TRBV27 to TRBJ2-6, with TRBD1 as a possible D gene (5 bases). The CDR3 is 16 amino acids. Between the trimmed V and J ends, which lost 4 bases and 5 bases, there was a span of 15 bases. Germline CDR1 reads MNHEY; CDR2 reads SMNVEV (reference sequence).

V gene TRBV2 combines with J gene TRBJ1-5, with 10 bases identical to TRBD1. Trimming took 6 bases from V and 2 from J; bases not matched to a gene: 7. The CDR3 runs 16 residues. Per the germline V gene, CDR1 is SNHLY and CDR2 is FYNNEI. CDR3 sequence reads: CASRADRGGGNQPQHF. The CDR3 coding sequence is TGTGCCAGCAGGGCGGACAGGGGGGGAGGCAATCAGCCCCAGCATTTT.

This chain uses TRBV27 with TRBJ2-7, with D possibly being TRBD2 (5 bases). V was pared by 2 bases and J by 1 base, with 12 bases between. Germline loops: CDR1 MNHEY, CDR2 SMNVEV (reference sequence). The CDR3 runs 15 residues. The CDR3 is CASSLEGPRSYEQYF. In nucleotides, the CDR3 is TGTGCCAGCAGTTTAGAGGGTCCGCGATCCTACGAGCAGTACTTC.

The chain has TRBV7-9 and TRBJ2-2; TRBD1 might be the D (5 bases). The germline gives CDR1 SEHNR, CDR2 FQNEAQ (reference sequence). The CDR3 has 12 amino acids. The V gene lost 3 bases and the J gene lost 7 bases, with 6 bases spanning the gap. In nucleotides, the CDR3 is TGTGCCAGCAGCTTGACAGTCGGGGAGCTGTTTTTT. Its protein is CASSLTVGELFF.

This chain uses TRBV5-1 with TRBJ1-2, with a possible D match to TRBD1 (5 bases). This CDR3 is built from 13 residues. V was pared by 4 bases and J by 8 bases, with 15 bases between. Germline CDR1 SGHRS, CDR2 YFSETQ. The CDR3 bases are TGCGCCAGCAGCGAAGGGGATTCGACCGGCTACACCTTC. Its protein product is CASSEGDSTGYTF.

This clone was recorded only once. The chain carries TRBV6-6 and TRBJ2-7; the D gene is possibly TRBD1 (6 bases). V lost 5 bases and J lost 0, with 8 bases in between. Germline CDR1 reads MNHNY; CDR2 reads SVGAGI (reference sequence). The CDR3 is made up of 13 amino acids. The DNA for the CDR3 is TGTGCCAGCAGTCGACAGGACTCCTACGAGCAGTACTTC. It translates to CASSRQDSYEQYF.

The V call is TRBV9, the J call TRBJ1-6; D is ambiguous. The CDR3 consists of 13 residues. CDR1 and CDR2 (germline): SGDLS, YYNGEE. V was trimmed by 0 bases and J by 11 bases, leaving 9 bases between them. CDR3 in amino acids: CASSVGEGPPLHF. DNA for the CDR3: TGTGCCAGCAGCGTAGGGGAGGGTCCACCCCTCCACTTT.

The chain combines TRBV10-3 with TRBJ2-7, with 8 bases identical to TRBD2. V lost 4 bases, J lost 3 bases, and 8 bases stayed unmatched. The CDR3 totals 15 residues. The germline CDR1 and CDR2 sequences are ENHRY and SYGVKD. The CDR3 loop reads CAISGLGSGSYEQYF. The CDR3 DNA is TGTGCCATCAGTGGCCTAGGGAGCGGGAGCTACGAGCAGTACTTC.